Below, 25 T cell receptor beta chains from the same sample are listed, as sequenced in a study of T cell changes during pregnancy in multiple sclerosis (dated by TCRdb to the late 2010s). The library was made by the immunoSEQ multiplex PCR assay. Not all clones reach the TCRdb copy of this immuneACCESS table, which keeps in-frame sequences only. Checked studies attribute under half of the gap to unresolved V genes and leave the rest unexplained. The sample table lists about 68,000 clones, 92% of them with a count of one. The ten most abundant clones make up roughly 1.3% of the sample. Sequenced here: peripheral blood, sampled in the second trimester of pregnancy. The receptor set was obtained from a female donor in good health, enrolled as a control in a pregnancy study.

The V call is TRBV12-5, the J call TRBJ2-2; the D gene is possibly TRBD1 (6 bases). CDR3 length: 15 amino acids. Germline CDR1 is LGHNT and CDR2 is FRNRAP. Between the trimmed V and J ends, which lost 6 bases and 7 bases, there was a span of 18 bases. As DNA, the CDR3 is TGTGCTAGTGGGCCCGGGGCAGGGGCAAGCGGGGAGCTGTTTTTT. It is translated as CASGPGAGASGELFF.

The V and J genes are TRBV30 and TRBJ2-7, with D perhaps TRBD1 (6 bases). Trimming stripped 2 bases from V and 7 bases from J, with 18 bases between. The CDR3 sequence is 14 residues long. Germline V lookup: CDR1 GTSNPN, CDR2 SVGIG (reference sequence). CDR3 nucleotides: TGTGCCTGGAGTCCTGGGGGCGGGTGGGGAGAGCAGTACTTC. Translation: CAWSPGGGWGEQYF.

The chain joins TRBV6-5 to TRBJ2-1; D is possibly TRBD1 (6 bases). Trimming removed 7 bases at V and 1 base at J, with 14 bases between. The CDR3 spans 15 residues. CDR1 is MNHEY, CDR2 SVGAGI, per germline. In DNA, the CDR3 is TGTGCCAGCAACCTCAGGGGAGATTCCTACAATGAGCAGTTCTTC. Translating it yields CASNLRGDSYNEQFF.

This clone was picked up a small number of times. The CDR3 spells CASSLQGRLAFF. The CDR3 region has the DNA TGTGCCAGCAGCTTGCAGGGGCGGCTTGCTTTCTTT. This chain links TRBV11-2 with TRBJ1-1; TRBD1 is a possible D gene (6 bases). Germline assignment: CDR1 SGHAT and CDR2 FQNNGV. Trimming pared 3 bases from V and 11 bases from J, leaving 13 bases between. The CDR3 is made up of 12 amino acids.

CDR3 sequence (DNA): TGTGCCAGCAGCCAAGCGGCGGATGAGAACTATGGCTACACCTTC. Translating it yields CASSQAADENYGYTF. The chain is built from TRBV4-2 and TRBJ1-2; D is uncertain. V was shortened by 1 base and J by 2 bases, with 11 bases between the two germline ends. The germline V gene encodes CDR1 LGHNA and CDR2 YNFKEQ. This CDR3 spans 15 amino acids.

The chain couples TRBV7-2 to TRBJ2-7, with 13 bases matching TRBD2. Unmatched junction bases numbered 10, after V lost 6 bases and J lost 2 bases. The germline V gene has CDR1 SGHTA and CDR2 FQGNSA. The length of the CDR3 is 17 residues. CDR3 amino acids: CASSFLLTSGRTYEQYF. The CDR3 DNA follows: TGTGCCAGCAGTTTCCTCCTGACTAGCGGGAGGACCTACGAGCAGTACTTC.

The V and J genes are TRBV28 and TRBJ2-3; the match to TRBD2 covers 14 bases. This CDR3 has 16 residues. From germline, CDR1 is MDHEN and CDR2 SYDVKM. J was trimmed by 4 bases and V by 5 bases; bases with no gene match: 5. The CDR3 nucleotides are TGTGCCAGCAGTGCAGGGACTAGCGGGAGATCAGATACGCAGTATTTT. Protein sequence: CASSAGTSGRSDTQYF.

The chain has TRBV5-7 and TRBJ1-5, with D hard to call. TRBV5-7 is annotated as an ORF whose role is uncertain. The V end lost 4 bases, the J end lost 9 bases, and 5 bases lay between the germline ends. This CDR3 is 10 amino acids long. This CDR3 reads CASSLLPQHF. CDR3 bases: TGTGCCAGCAGCCTCCTGCCCCAGCATTTT.

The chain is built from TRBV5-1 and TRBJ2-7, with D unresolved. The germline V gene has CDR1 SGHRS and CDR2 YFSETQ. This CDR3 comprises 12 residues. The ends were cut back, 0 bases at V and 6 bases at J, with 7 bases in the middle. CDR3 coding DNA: TGCGCCAGCAGCTTGGACCCCGGCGAGCAGTACTTC. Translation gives CASSLDPGEQYF.

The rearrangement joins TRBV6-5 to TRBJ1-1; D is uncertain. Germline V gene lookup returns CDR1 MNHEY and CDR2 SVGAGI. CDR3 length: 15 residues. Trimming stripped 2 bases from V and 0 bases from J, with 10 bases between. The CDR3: CASSYPTRLNTEAFF. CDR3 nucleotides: TGTGCCAGCAGTTACCCCACGAGATTGAACACTGAAGCTTTCTTT.

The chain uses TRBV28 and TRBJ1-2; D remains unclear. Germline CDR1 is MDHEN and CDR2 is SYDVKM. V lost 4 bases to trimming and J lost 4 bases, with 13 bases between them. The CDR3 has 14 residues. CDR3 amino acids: CASSSEDSLYGYTF. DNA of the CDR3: TGTGCCAGCAGTTCAGAGGATAGCCTCTATGGCTACACCTTC.

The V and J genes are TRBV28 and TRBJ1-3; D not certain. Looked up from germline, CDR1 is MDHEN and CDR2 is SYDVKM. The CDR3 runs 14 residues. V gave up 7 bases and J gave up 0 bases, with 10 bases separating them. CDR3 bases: TGTGCCAGCATCTCGTGGAGCTCTGGAAACACCATATATTTT. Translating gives CASISWSSGNTIYF.

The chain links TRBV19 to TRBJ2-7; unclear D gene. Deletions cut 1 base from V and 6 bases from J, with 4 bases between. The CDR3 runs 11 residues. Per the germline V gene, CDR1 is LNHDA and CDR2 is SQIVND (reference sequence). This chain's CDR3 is CASSIGAEQYF. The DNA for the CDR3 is TGTGCCAGTAGTATAGGCGCCGAGCAGTACTTC.

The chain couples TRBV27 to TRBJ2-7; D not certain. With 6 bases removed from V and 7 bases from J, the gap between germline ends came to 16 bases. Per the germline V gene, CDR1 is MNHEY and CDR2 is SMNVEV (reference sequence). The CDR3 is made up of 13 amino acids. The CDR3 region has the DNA TGTGCCAGCAGCCTGACTCCAACCGGGGAGCAGTACTTC. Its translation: CASSLTPTGEQYF.

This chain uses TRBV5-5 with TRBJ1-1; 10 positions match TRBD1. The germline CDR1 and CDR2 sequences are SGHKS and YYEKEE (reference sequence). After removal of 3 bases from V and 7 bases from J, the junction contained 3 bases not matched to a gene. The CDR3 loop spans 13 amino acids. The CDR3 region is CASSYGQGVEAFF. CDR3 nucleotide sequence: TGTGCCAGCAGCTACGGACAGGGGGTTGAAGCTTTCTTT.

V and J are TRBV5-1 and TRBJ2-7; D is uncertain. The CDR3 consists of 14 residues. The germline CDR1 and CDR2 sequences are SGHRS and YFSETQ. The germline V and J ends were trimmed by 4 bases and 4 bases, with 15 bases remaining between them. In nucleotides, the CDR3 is TGCGCCAGCAGCAGTGGCGGCCTGTTATACGAGCAGTACTTC. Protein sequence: CASSSGGLLYEQYF.

For the CDR3, the DNA is TGTGCCACCGGGACGGGAGGAGAGACAGATACGCAGTATTTT. The encoded protein is CATGTGGETDTQYF. The gene calls are TRBV6-4 and TRBJ2-3, with 7 bases aligning to TRBD2. The germline V gene has CDR1 MRHNA and CDR2 SNTAGT. The CDR3 loop spans 14 amino acids. V lost 10 bases, J lost 3 bases, and 10 bases stayed unmatched.

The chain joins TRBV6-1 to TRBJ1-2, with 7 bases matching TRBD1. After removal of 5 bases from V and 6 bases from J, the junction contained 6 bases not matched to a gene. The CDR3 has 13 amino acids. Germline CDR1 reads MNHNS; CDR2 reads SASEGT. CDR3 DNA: TGTGCCAGCAGTCCGACAGGGTCCAATGGCTACACCTTC. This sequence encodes CASSPTGSNGYTF.

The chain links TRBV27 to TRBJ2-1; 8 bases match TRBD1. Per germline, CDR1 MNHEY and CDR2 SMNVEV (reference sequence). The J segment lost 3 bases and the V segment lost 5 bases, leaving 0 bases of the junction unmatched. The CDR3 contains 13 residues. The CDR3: CASSGQGYNEQFF. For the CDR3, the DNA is TGTGCCAGCAGTGGACAGGGCTACAATGAGCAGTTCTTC.

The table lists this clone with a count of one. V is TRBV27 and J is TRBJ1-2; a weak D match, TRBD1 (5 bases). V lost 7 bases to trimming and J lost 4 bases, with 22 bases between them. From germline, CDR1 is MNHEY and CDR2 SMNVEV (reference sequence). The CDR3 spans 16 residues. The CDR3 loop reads CASTSPSRDSSYGYTF. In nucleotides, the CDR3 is TGTGCCAGCACCTCCCCCTCGAGGGACTCATCCTATGGCTACACCTTC.

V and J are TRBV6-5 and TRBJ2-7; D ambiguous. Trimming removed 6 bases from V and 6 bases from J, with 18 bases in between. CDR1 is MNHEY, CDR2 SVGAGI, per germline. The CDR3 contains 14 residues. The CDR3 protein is CASSPTLDTAEQYF. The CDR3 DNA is TGTGCCAGCAGCCCAACCCTAGATACGGCCGAGCAGTACTTC.

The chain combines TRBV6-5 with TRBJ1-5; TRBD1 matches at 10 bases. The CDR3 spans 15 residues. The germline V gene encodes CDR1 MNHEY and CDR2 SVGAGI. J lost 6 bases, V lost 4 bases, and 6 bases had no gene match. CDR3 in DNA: TGTGCCAGCAGTTCCGGGACAGGGGCCCTTCAGCCCCAGCATTTT. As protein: CASSSGTGALQPQHF.

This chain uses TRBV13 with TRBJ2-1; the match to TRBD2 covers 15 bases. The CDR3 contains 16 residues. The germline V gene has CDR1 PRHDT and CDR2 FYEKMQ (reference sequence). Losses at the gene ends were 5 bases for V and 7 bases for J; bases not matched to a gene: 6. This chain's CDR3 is CASSNSGLAGGNEQFF. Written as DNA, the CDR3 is TGTGCCAGCAGCAATTCCGGACTAGCGGGAGGGAATGAGCAGTTCTTC.

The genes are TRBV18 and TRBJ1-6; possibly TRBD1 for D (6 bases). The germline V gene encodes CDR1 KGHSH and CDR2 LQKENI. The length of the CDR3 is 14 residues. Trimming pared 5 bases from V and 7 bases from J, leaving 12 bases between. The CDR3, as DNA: TGTGCCAGCTCAGACGAACAGGGAAATTCACCCCTCCACTTT. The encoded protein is CASSDEQGNSPLHF.

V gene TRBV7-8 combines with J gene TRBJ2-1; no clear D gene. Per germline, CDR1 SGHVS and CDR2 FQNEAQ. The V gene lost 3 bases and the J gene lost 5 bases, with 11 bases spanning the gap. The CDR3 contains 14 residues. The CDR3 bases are TGTGCCAGCAGCTTTTACCTGGGCCACAATGAGCAGTTCTTC. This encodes CASSFYLGHNEQFF.